The clone carrying this TCR beta chain was recorded many times. Its specificity is not known. The data were obtained in a study of molecular identifiers for immune sequencing clone quantification. Findings and limits, study-wide: Highly expanded clone sizes could be underestimated by identical TCR molecules that share a barcode.

It was from about 21,000 to 970,000 sorted cells, with 10%, 30% or 50% RNA, that naive CD8 libraries came. The CD8+CD4-CCR7+CD45RA+ phenotype defined the sorted naive CD8 T cells. Bulk libraries came from a prior protocol with listed TCR primers. TCRdb re-derived calls from the PCR reads in MiXCR, one entry per CDR3 protein. The profile covers hundreds of thousands of distinct CDR3 sequences, with about a fifth appearing a single time and approximately 0.8% taken by the ten largest. This TCR derives from a human donor in good health. Some libraries in this study had Jurkat cell RNA spiked in. The sample was naive CD8+ T cells from blood, with Jurkat cell RNA spiked in. Subset in this sample: FACS-sorted CD8+CD4-CCR7+CD45RA+ naive T cells.

The CDR3 loop reads CASSTSGETQYF. Written as DNA, the CDR3 is TGTGCCAGCAGTACCTCCGGGGAGACCCAGTACTTC. The V and J genes are TRBV6-5 and TRBJ2-5; D not certain. The CDR3 has 12 residues. The germline gives CDR1 MNHEY, CDR2 SVGAGI. The V end lost 5 bases, the J end lost 5 bases, and 9 bases lay between the germline ends.